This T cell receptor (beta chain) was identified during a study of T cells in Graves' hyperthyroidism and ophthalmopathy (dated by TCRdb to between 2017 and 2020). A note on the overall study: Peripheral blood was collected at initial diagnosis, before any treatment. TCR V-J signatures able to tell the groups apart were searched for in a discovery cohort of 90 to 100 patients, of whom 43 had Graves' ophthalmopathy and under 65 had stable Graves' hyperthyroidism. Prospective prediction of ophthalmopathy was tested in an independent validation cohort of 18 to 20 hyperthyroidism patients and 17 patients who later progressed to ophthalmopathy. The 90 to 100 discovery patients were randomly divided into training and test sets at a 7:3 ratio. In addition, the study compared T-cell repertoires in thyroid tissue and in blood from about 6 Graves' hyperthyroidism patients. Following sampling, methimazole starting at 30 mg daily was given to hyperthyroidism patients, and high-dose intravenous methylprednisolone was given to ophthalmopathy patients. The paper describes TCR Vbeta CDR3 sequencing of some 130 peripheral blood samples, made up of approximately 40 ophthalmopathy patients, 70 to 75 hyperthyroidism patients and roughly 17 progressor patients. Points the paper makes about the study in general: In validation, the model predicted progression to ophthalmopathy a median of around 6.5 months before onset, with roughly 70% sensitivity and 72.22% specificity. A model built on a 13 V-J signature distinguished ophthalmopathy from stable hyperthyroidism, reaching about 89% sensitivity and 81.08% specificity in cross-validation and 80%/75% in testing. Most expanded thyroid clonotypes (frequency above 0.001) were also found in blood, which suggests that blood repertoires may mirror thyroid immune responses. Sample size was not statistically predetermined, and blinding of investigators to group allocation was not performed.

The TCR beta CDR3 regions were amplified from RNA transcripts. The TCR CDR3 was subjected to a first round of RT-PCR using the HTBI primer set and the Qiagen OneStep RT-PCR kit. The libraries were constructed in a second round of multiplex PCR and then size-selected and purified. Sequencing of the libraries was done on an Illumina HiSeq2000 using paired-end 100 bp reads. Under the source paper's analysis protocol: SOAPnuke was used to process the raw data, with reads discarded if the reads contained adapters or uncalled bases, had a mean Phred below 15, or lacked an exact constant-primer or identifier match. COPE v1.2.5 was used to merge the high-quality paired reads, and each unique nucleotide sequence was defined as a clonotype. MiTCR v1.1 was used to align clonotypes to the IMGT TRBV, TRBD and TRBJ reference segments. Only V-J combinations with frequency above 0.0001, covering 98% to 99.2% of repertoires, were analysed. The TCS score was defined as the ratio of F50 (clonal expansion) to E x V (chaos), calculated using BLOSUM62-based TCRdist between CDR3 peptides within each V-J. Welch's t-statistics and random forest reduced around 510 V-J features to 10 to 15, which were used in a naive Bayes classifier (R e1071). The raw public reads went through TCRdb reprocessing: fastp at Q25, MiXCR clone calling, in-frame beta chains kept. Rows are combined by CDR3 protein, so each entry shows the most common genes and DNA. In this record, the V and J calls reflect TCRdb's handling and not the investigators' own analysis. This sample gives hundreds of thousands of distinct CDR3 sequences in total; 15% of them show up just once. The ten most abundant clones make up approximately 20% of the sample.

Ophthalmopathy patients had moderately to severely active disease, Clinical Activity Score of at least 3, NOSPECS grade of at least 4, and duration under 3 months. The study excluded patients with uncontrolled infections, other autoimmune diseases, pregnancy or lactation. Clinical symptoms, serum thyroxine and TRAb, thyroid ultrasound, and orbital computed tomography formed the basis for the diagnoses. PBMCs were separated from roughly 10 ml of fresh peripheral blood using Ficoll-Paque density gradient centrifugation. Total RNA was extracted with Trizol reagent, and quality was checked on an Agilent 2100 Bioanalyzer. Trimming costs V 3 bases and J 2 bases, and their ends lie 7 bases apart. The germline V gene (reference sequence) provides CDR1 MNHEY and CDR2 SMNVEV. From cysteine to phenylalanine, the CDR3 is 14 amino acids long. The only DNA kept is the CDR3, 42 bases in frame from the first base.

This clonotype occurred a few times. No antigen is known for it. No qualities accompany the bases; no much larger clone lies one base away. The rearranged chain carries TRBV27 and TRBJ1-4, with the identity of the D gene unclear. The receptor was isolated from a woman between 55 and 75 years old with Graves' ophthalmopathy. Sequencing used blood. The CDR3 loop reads CASSFDHTNEKLFF. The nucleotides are TGTGCCAGCAGTTTCGATCATACTAATGAAAAACTGTTTTTT.